A selection of T cell receptor beta chains follows, all from one sample in a study of control samples from healthy donors and cancer patients. Sequencing was performed with immunoSEQ multiplex PCR; in TCRdb, only in-frame clones are kept and a portion is missing. The table lists about 92,000 clones, more than 75% of them singletons. The sequencing input was blood. The receptor set was obtained from an older woman in good health. The CDR3 runs from the conserved cysteine through the conserved F or W. The order of the fields is clone size, J gene, V gene, D gene, CDR3 protein, CDR3 DNA. D genes are given only for firm matches. Where a row states a size, it is once, few, many or the class of an expanded clone; other rows omit it.

>few|TRBJ1-5|TRBV6-1|.
CASSETGGGNQPQHF
TGTGCCAGCAGTGAAACAGGAGGTGGCAATCAGCCCCAGCATTTT
>.|TRBJ1-6|TRBV19|.
CASTPRANSPLHF
TGTGCCAGTACTCCGAGGGCGAATTCACCCCTCCACTTT
>few|TRBJ2-5|TRBV18|.
CASSPPGNQETQYF
TGTGCCAGCTCACCTCCGGGAAACCAAGAGACCCAGTACTTC
>.|TRBJ2-3|TRBV10-3|.
CAISGSTDTQYF
TGTGCCATCAGTGGATCCACAGATACGCAGTATTTT
>.|TRBJ2-7|TRBV5-1|.
CASSLAGSPYEQYF
TGCGCCAGCAGCTTGGCAGGGTCCCCCTACGAGCAGTACTTC
>once|TRBJ2-3|TRBV5-5|TRBD1
CASSFGQATDTQYF
TGTGCCAGCAGCTTCGGACAGGCAACAGATACGCAGTATTTT
>.|TRBJ2-3|TRBV11-2|.
CASSASDSPGLDTQYF
TGTGCCAGCAGCGCCTCGGACAGTCCTGGCTTGGATACGCAGTATTTT
>.|TRBJ2-3|TRBV28|.
CASSFGSSTDTQYF
TGTGCCAGCAGTTTCGGGTCTAGCACAGATACGCAGTATTTT
>.|TRBJ1-1|TRBV18|.
CASSRGFYTEAFF
TGTGCCAGCTCAAGAGGTTTTTACACTGAAGCTTTCTTT
>.|TRBJ2-5|TRBV6-4|.
CASSRDTQETQYF
TGTGCCAGCAGCAGAGACACACAAGAGACCCAGTACTTC
>.|TRBJ1-1|TRBV6-1|.
CASSDRDRHFEAFF
TGTGCCAGCAGTGATAGAGATAGACACTTTGAAGCTTTCTTT
>.|TRBJ2-7|TRBV28|TRBD2
CASSGGTSGSYEQYF
TGTGCCAGCAGTGGGGGGACTAGCGGTTCCTACGAGCAGTACTTC
>.|TRBJ2-3|TRBV28|.
CASSLKLVLRDTQYF
TGTGCCAGCAGTTTAAAGCTAGTCCTTCGAGATACGCAGTATTTT
>few|TRBJ2-7|TRBV27|TRBD1
CASRGQGFNEQYF
TGTGCCAGTCGGGGACAGGGTTTCAACGAGCAGTACTTC
>.|TRBJ1-2|TRBV7-2|.
CASSSPISFGYTF
TGTGCCAGCAGCTCCCCCATAAGTTTCGGCTACACCTTC
>.|TRBJ2-2|TRBV5-4|.
CATTGNTGELFF
TGTGCAACAACTGGGAACACCGGGGAGCTGTTTTTT
>.|TRBJ1-3|TRBV19|TRBD1
CASSVGGAGNTIYF
TGTGCCAGTAGCGTAGGGGGCGCTGGAAACACCATATATTTT
>.|TRBJ1-2|TRBV6-2/TRBV6-3|.
CASSYSNYGYTF
TGTGCCAGCAGTTACTCCAACTATGGCTACACCTTC
>.|TRBJ1-2|TRBV28|TRBD1
CASREDGQGINYGYTF
TGTGCCAGCAGAGAAGACGGACAGGGCATTAACTATGGCTACACCTTC
>.|TRBJ1-5|TRBV29-1|.
CSVVPRAGQPQHF
TGCAGCGTTGTCCCCAGGGCCGGCCAGCCCCAGCATTTT
>.|TRBJ2-2|TRBV4-1|.
CAVGASTGELFF
TGCGCGGTCGGGGCTTCCACCGGGGAGCTGTTTTTT
>.|TRBJ1-1|TRBV2|.
CASRLGGETEAFF
TGTGCCAGCAGGCTAGGGGGAGAGACTGAAGCTTTCTTT
>.|TRBJ2-7|TRBV18|.
CASSPGLIYEQYF
TGTGCCAGCTCACCAGGGCTCATTTACGAGCAGTACTTC
>once|TRBJ1-6|TRBV11-2|.
CASSRDSASLSPLHF
TGTGCCAGCAGCCGCGACTCTGCCTCGCTTTCACCCCTCCACTTT
>.|TRBJ2-3|TRBV7-9|.
CASSLVGISTDTQYF
TGTGCCAGCAGCTTAGTTGGCATTAGCACAGATACGCAGTATTTT
>.|TRBJ1-1|TRBV29-1|.
CSVWRQGTEAFF
TGCAGCGTTTGGAGGCAGGGCACTGAAGCTTTCTTT
>.|TRBJ2-1|TRBV5-1|TRBD2
CASSLEAGGPNEQFF
TGCGCCAGCAGCTTGGAGGCGGGAGGCCCAAATGAGCAGTTCTTC
>.|TRBJ2-4|TRBV28|.
CASNPLQAGRAKNIQYF
TGTGCCAGCAACCCTCTTCAGGCCGGCAGGGCCAAAAACATTCAGTACTTC
>.|TRBJ2-7|TRBV28|TRBD1
CASSSTGGAPYEQYF
TGTGCCAGCAGTTCCACAGGGGGCGCTCCCTACGAGCAGTACTTC
>.|TRBJ1-1|TRBV3-1/TRBV3-2|TRBD1
CASSPKPWTGRRGMNTEAFF
TGTGCCAGCAGCCCGAAACCATGGACAGGGAGGAGGGGGATGAACACTGAAGCTTTCTTT
>.|TRBJ2-1|TRBV19|.
CASRPAGSRNEQFF
TGTGCCAGTAGGCCGGCGGGGTCCCGCAATGAGCAGTTCTTC
>.|TRBJ2-5|TRBV6-5|TRBD1
CASSYLTGEETQYF
TGTGCCAGCAGTTATTTGACAGGGGAAGAGACCCAGTACTTC
>.|TRBJ1-2|TRBV3-1/TRBV3-2|TRBD1
CASDSIRTGGGQIGYTF
TGTGCCAGCGATTCTATCCGGACAGGGGGCGGGCAGATCGGCTACACCTTC
>.|TRBJ2-5|TRBV18|TRBD1
CASSLGTGVYF
TGTGCCAGCTCACTTGGGACAGGGGTGTACTTC
>.|TRBJ1-3|TRBV4-1|TRBD1
CASSRGTGGSSSGNTIYF
TGCGCCAGCAGCCGAGGGACAGGGGGCTCTAGCTCTGGAAACACCATATATTTT
>.|TRBJ2-7|TRBV6-2/TRBV6-3|.
CASSYSGEQYF
TGTGCCAGCAGTTACAGCGGCGAGCAGTACTTC
>.|TRBJ1-2|TRBV27|TRBD1
CASSFDRANGYTF
TGTGCCAGCAGTTTTGACAGGGCAAATGGCTACACCTTC
>.|TRBJ2-7|TRBV5-4|TRBD2
CASSPTRLAPEQYF
TGTGCCAGCAGCCCCACCCGACTAGCTCCCGAGCAGTACTTC
>.|TRBJ2-7|TRBV9|.
CASSPEGGGSYEQYF
TGTGCCAGCAGCCCCGAAGGGGGGGGTTCCTACGAGCAGTACTTC
>once|TRBJ1-2|TRBV27|.
CASSLQGYGYTF
TGTGCCAGCAGTTTACAGGGCTATGGCTACACCTTC
>many|TRBJ2-7|TRBV29-1|.
CSATERRSVYDYEQYF
TGCAGCGCCACAGAGAGACGGTCTGTATATGACTACGAGCAGTACTTC
>.|TRBJ2-4|TRBV19|TRBD2
CASSIRRGDVKNIQYF
TGTGCCAGTAGTATCAGACGGGGGGATGTCAAAAACATTCAGTACTTC
>.|TRBJ2-7|TRBV7-2|.
CASSLSNEQYF
TGTGCCAGCAGCTTAAGCAACGAGCAGTACTTC
>.|TRBJ2-5|TRBV19|.
CASSMGETQYF
TGTGCCAGTAGTATGGGGGAGACCCAGTACTTC
>.|TRBJ2-1|TRBV27|TRBD1
CASSLWTGGVDEQFF
TGTGCCAGCAGTTTATGGACAGGGGGCGTAGATGAGCAGTTCTTC
>once|TRBJ1-1|TRBV6-2/TRBV6-3|.
CASSYGYTEAFF
TGTGCCAGCAGTTACGGTTACACTGAAGCTTTCTTT